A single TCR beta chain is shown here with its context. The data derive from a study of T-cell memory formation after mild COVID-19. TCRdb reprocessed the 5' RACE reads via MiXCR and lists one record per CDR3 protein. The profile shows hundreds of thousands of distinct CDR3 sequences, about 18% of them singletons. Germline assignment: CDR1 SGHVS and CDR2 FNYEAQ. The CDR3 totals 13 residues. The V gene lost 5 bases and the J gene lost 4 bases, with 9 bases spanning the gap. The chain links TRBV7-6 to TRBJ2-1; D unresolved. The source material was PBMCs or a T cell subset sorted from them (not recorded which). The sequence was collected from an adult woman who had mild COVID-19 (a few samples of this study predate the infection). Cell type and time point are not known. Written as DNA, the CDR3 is TGTGCCAGCAGCCCACTCTATTACAATGAGCAGTTCTTC. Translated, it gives CASSPLYYNEQFF.